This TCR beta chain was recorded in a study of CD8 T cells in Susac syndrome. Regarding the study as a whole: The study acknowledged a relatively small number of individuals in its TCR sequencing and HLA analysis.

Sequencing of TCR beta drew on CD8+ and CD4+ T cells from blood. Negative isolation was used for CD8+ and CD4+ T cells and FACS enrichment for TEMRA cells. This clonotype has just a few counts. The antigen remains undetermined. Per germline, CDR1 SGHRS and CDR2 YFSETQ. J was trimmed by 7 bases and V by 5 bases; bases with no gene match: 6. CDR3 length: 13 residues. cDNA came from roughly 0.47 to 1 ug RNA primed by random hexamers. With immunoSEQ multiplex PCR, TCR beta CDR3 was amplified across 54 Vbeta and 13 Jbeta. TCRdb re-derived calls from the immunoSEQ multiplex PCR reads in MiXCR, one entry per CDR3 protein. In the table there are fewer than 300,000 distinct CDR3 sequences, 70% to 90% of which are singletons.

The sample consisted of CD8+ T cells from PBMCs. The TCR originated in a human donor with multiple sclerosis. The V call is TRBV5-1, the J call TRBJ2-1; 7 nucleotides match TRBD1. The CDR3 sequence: CASRVDRVNEQFF. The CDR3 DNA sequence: TGCGCCAGCAGGGTAGACAGGGTGAATGAGCAGTTCTTC.